The text below deals with one T cell receptor beta chain. The sample is drawn from a study of blood T cell repertoires in COVID-19. The overall study: T cells, B-cell-depleted T cells, or PBMCs supplied cDNA or gDNA.

Sequenced by immunoSEQ multiplex PCR; TCRdb stores in-frame clones only, minus some. The data contain approximately 110,000 clones, approximately 85% of them singletons. V trimming: 2 bases; J trimming: 7 bases; junction bases outside the gene matches: 16. Germline CDR1 is MGHRA and CDR2 is YSYEKL. The CDR3 has 19 residues. The sequenced material came from peripheral blood. The receptor was isolated from a human donor in a cohort sampled during active COVID-19. The chain uses TRBV4-1 and TRBJ2-1; 11 positions match TRBD2. The CDR3 nucleotides are TGCGCCAGCAGCCAACAAGAGGGTAGCGGGAGGGCCCGGGGTAATGAGCAGTTCTTC. Translated: CASSQQEGSGRARGNEQFF.